Listed below are T cell receptor beta chains from one sample, sequenced in a study of blood T cells in healthy people across ages. TCRdb called the 5' RACE reads again in MiXCR, with one record for every CDR3 protein. The sample has about 1.1 million distinct CDR3 sequences, under 40% seen once. The sequencing sample was made of blood. The receptors were gathered from a man aged 18 to 29 in good health. The CDR3 runs from the conserved cysteine through the conserved F or W. Fields, in order: D gene, V gene, J gene, clone size, CDR3 DNA, CDR3 protein. D genes are given only for firm matches. Clone size is shown for a subset of rows, as once, few, many or a class of expanded clone.

>.|TRBV10-3|TRBJ1-6|.
TGTGCCATCAGTGAATATAGGGATTCACCCCTCCACTTT
CAISEYRDSPLHF
>.|TRBV6-5|TRBJ2-1|many
TGTGCCAGCAGTCGGAGCGGGCCTGGGGGTGAGCAGTTCTTC
CASSRSGPGGEQFF
>TRBD1|TRBV12-5|TRBJ1-1|.
TGTGCTAGTGGTTGGGACGGACAGGGGTCTGAAGCTTTCTTT
CASGWDGQGSEAFF
>.|TRBV7-9|TRBJ2-7|few
TGTGCCAGCAGCTTAAAGGGGAAAACCTACGAGCAGTACTTC
CASSLKGKTYEQYF
>.|TRBV5-1|TRBJ1-6|.
TGCGCCAGCAGCCTAGAGGGTAGTCTTCGTTCACCCCTCCACTTT
CASSLEGSLRSPLHF
>TRBD2|TRBV20-1|TRBJ2-3|few
TGCAGTGCTAGAGATAGCGGGGGCACTAGCACAGATACGCAGTATTTT
CSARDSGGTSTDTQYF
>.|TRBV9|TRBJ1-4|.
TGTGCCAGCAGCCCAGAGGACTGGCCTGAAAAACTGTTTTTT
CASSPEDWPEKLFF
>.|TRBV4-3|TRBJ1-6|.
TGCGCCAGCAGCCAAGGTCTCAGGGAATCTAATTCACCCCTCCACTTT
CASSQGLRESNSPLHF
>.|TRBV4-2|TRBJ2-7|.
TGTGCCAGCAGCCAAGCCGAAGGTGAGCAGTACTTC
CASSQAEGEQYF
>.|TRBV12-3/TRBV12-4|TRBJ1-2|.
TGTGCCAGCACGTCCCTGGGTACTAAATATGGCTACACCTTC
CASTSLGTKYGYTF
>.|TRBV5-1|TRBJ1-5|.
TGCGCCAGCAGCTTTGCCCCAGGTCAGCCCCAGCATTTT
CASSFAPGQPQHF
>TRBD1|TRBV6-1|TRBJ2-4|.
TGTGCCAGCAGTGGGACAGGGGTAAAGGATGCGGCCAAAAACATTCAGTACTTC
CASSGTGVKDAAKNIQYF
>.|TRBV6-2/TRBV6-3|TRBJ1-5|.
TGTGCCAGCAGTTACTGGGGTAATCAGCCCCAGCATTTT
CASSYWGNQPQHF
>TRBD2|TRBV20-1|TRBJ2-1|.
TGCAGTGCGCCTTCGGCGGGGGGCGTTAGGAATGAGCAGTTCTTC
CSAPSAGGVRNEQFF
>.|TRBV29-1|TRBJ1-1|few
TGCAGCGCCGCTAATGGGACGCTTAACACTGAAGCTTTCTTT
CSAANGTLNTEAFF
>TRBD1|TRBV7-9|TRBJ2-7|.
TGTGCCAGCAGCTTAGGGACAGGGGCTAAAAATGAGCAGTACTTC
CASSLGTGAKNEQYF
>.|TRBV20-1|TRBJ1-2|few
TGCAGTGCCCGGGACCAGACCCAATTTGGCTACACCTTC
CSARDQTQFGYTF
>TRBD2|TRBV20-1|TRBJ2-3|few
TGCAGTGCCAGCTCGGCTAGCGGGGGGCCTTGGGATACGCAGTATTTT
CSASSASGGPWDTQYF
>.|TRBV7-3|TRBJ2-5|.
TGTGCCAGCAGCCGTAGCTTTTTTGAGTACTTC
CASSRSFFEYF
>.|TRBV5-5|TRBJ1-1|few
TGTGCCAGCAGCTTGGATCCAGGGAGAATGAACACTGAAGCTTTCTTT
CASSLDPGRMNTEAFF
>.|TRBV20-1|TRBJ2-7|few
TGCAGTGCAGCCGGGACACCCCCCTACGAGCAGTACTTC
CSAAGTPPYEQYF
>TRBD1|TRBV9|TRBJ1-5|.
TGTGCCAGCAGCGAGTCGACAGGGGAGGGGCAGCCCCAGCATTTT
CASSESTGEGQPQHF
>.|TRBV10-3|TRBJ2-1|few
TGTGCCATCAGTGAGTCTCGCAGAACCAATGAGCAGTTCTTC
CAISESRRTNEQFF
>.|TRBV10-2|TRBJ2-3|.
TGCGCCAGCAGTGCCCGAGATACGCAGTATTTT
CASSARDTQYF
>.|TRBV28|TRBJ2-2|.
TGTGCCAGCAGCAACGGGACTTTTCACACCGGGGAGCTGTTTTTT
CASSNGTFHTGELFF
>TRBD1|TRBV10-3|TRBJ1-1|.
TGTGCCATCAGAGGGGGCGAGGGCACTGAAGCTTTCTTT
CAIRGGEGTEAFF
>.|TRBV12-3/TRBV12-4|TRBJ1-2|many
TGTGCCAGCAGTTTATCTAGTGGGGGCTACACCTTC
CASSLSSGGYTF
>.|TRBV6-2/TRBV6-3|TRBJ1-1|.
TGTGCCAGCAGTGACACCTCCAGGGGTGGCACTGAAGCTTTCTTT
CASSDTSRGGTEAFF
>.|TRBV29-1|TRBJ2-5|.
TGCAGCGTTGAAGGTCTATCAGAGACCCAGTACTTC
CSVEGLSETQYF